Included here is one TCR beta chain sequence, with context. Source study methods: Amplifying reference gene primers gave estimates of nucleated cell counts. Assay used: immunoSEQ multiplex PCR; TCRdb lists only in-frame clones, some missing. V, J and clone size are those of that table, while D and trimming were read from the DNA. Among more than 110,000 clones listed, 85% to 90% were seen once. The sample is drawn from a study of blood T cell repertoires in COVID-19. The overall study: Specimens from acute and convalescent COVID-19 originated in the United States, Italy and Spain. T cells, B-cell-depleted T cells, or PBMCs supplied cDNA or gDNA.

Specimen: peripheral blood. The sequence came from an elderly woman with acute or convalescent COVID-19.

This CDR3 is CAIRGTGTDEKLFF. The DNA of the CDR3 is TGTGCCATCAGAGGGACAGGGACGGATGAAAAACTGTTTTTT. The V gene is TRBV10-3, the J gene TRBJ1-4; 9 nucleotides align to TRBD1. CDR1 and CDR2 (germline): ENHRY, SYGVKD. V was clipped by 6 bases and J by 6 bases; unmatched bases: 5. This CDR3 contains 14 residues.